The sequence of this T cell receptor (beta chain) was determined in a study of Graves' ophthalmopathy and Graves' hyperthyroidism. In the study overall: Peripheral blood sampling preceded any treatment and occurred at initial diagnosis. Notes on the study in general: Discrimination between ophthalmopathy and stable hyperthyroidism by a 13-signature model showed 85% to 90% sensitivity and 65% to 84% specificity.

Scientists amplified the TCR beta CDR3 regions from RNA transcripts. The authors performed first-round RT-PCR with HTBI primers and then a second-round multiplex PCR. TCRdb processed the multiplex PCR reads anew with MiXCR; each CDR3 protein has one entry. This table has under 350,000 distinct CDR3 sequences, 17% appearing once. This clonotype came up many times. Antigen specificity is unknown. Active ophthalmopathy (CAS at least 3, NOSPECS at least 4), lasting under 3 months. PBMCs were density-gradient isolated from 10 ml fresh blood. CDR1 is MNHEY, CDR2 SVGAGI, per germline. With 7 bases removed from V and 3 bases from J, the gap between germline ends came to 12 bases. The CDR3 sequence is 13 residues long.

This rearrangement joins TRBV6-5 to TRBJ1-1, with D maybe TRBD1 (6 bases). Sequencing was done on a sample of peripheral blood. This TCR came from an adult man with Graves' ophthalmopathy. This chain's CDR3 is CASITDSYTEAFF. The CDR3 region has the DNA TGTGCCAGCATTACGGACAGTTACACTGAAGCTTTCTTT.